This is a list of T cell receptor beta chains from one sample in a study of PD-1 blockade in classical Hodgkin lymphoma. The table came from immunoSEQ multiplex PCR; TCRdb's copy has only in-frame clones and leaves some out. In the table there are 90,000 to 140,000 clones, around nine tenths of which are singletons. The material was peripheral blood mononuclear cells (PBMCs), obtained before the fourth cycle of nivolumab. The receptor set was obtained from a human donor with classical Hodgkin lymphoma. The CDR3 runs from the conserved cysteine through the conserved F or W. The D gene is left open where the match is weak. Rows give clone size only sometimes, using once, few, many, or a class for an expanded clone.

clone size | J gene | V gene | D gene | CDR3 DNA | CDR3 protein
. | TRBJ1-2 | TRBV5-1 | . | TGCGCCAGCTCTCAGGCGGGCGGCTACACCTTC | CASSQAGGYTF
. | TRBJ2-5 | TRBV15 | . | TGTGCCACCAGCAGAGACGGCCAGGTGGAGACCCAGTACTTC | CATSRDGQVETQYF
. | TRBJ2-5 | TRBV7-2 | . | TGTGCCAGCAGCATCAGGAATCTGGAGACCCAGTACTTC | CASSIRNLETQYF
. | TRBJ1-5 | TRBV27 | . | TGTGCCAGCAGCCCAAAGCCCGGCAATCAGCCCCAGCATTTT | CASSPKPGNQPQHF
. | TRBJ1-5 | TRBV21-1 | . | TGTGCCAGCAGCAAAGTGAGCAGCAAAGTCAATCAGCCCCAGCATTTT | CASSKVSSKVNQPQHF
. | TRBJ1-1 | TRBV7-2 | TRBD1 | TGTGCCAGCAGCTTAGATCGTGGGACAGCTATGAACACTGAAGCTTTCTTT | CASSLDRGTAMNTEAFF
once | TRBJ2-7 | TRBV21-1 | . | TGTGCCAGCAGCACAGGAAGCTACGAGCAGTACTTC | CASSTGSYEQYF
. | TRBJ1-1 | TRBV6-5 | TRBD1 | TGTGCCAGCAGTCCAGGGGGACAGGGTAACACTGAAGCTTTCTTT | CASSPGGQGNTEAFF
. | TRBJ2-7 | TRBV28 | . | TGTGCCAGCAGTTTAAACGGTTTGAATGACTTC | CASSLNGLNDF
. | TRBJ2-3 | TRBV28 | TRBD2 | TGTGCCAGCAGTTTATTACTGGGACTAGCGGGAGTTAGCACAGATACGCAGTATTTT | CASSLLLGLAGVSTDTQYF
. | TRBJ2-7 | TRBV27 | TRBD2 | TGTGCCAGCAGTCCCAGACTAGCGGGAGGGCTCGAGCAGTACTTC | CASSPRLAGGLEQYF
once | TRBJ2-1 | TRBV27 | TRBD1 | TGTGCCAGCAGAGCTCCTGGGACAGGGACGAACAATGAGCAGTTCTTC | CASRAPGTGTNNEQFF
. | TRBJ2-7 | TRBV5-1 | . | TGCGCCAGCAGCGAACAGGGAGGGTCCTACTATGAGCAGTACTTC | CASSEQGGSYYEQYF
. | TRBJ1-3 | TRBV4-1 | TRBD1 | TGCGCCAGCAGCCTGCAGACAGGGAACTCTGGAAACACCATATATTTT | CASSLQTGNSGNTIYF
once | TRBJ2-7 | TRBV2 | TRBD2 | TGTGCCAGCACGAAGCGGGATTCCTCCTACGAGCAGTACTTC | CASTKRDSSYEQYF
. | TRBJ2-2 | TRBV10-2 | TRBD1 | TGCGCCAGCAGCCGGGACAGGGTCACCGGGGAGCTGTTTTTT | CASSRDRVTGELFF
. | TRBJ2-7 | TRBV5-8 | . | TGTGCCAGCAGCCCGGAGGCCCTCCGGATGTTCGAGCAGTACTTC | CASSPEALRMFEQYF
. | TRBJ2-7 | TRBV30 | . | TGTGCCTGGAGGGGTATAGGGAGCTCCTACGAGCAGTACTTC | CAWRGIGSSYEQYF
. | TRBJ2-7 | TRBV4-1 | . | TGCGCCAGCAGCCAAGCAACCAGGATGTACTTC | CASSQATRMYF
. | TRBJ1-2 | TRBV7-9 | TRBD1 | TGTGCCAGCAGCGCGACAGGGGATGGCTACACCTTC | CASSATGDGYTF
. | TRBJ1-5 | TRBV30 | . | TGTGCCTGGACCCCGAGGGCAACGGGCCAGCCCCAGCATTTT | CAWTPRATGQPQHF
. | TRBJ2-2 | TRBV9 | TRBD2 | TGTGCCAGCACCTGGACTAGCGGGAGGGCAACCGGGGAGCTGTTTTTT | CASTWTSGRATGELFF
. | TRBJ1-5 | TRBV19 | . | TGTGCCAGTAGTACCCCAACAGATGATAGCAATCAGCCCCAGCATTTT | CASSTPTDDSNQPQHF
once | TRBJ1-4 | TRBV2 | TRBD1 | TGTGCCAGCAGTCAAACAGGGGCTTCAACTAATGAAAAACTGTTTTTT | CASSQTGASTNEKLFF
once | TRBJ2-1 | TRBV19 | TRBD1 | TGTGCCACCAGACAGGGATCGCCCTCCTACAATGAGCAGTTCTTC | CATRQGSPSYNEQFF
few | TRBJ2-7 | TRBV20-1 | TRBD1 | TGCAGTGCTCGACAGGGCTACGAGCAGTACTTC | CSARQGYEQYF
few | TRBJ1-5 | TRBV6-1 | . | TGTGCCAGCAGTAAGGACAAATCGGTTCATCAGCCCCAGCATTTT | CASSKDKSVHQPQHF
few | TRBJ1-2 | TRBV6-5 | . | TGTGCCAGCAGTTACGTTACAGGTCGTGGCTACACCTTC | CASSYVTGRGYTF
. | TRBJ2-7 | TRBV7-2 | TRBD2 | TGTGCCAGCAGCCTGACTAGCGGGGTCCGGGAGCAGTACTTC | CASSLTSGVREQYF
few | TRBJ1-3 | TRBV19 | TRBD1 | TGTGCCAGTAGTAAACAGGGGGCTTATGGAAACACCATATATTTT | CASSKQGAYGNTIYF
many | TRBJ2-3 | TRBV2 | . | TGTGCCAGCAGGCGGTTCACAGATACGCAGTATTTT | CASRRFTDTQYF
large | TRBJ2-6 | TRBV13 | . | TGTGCCAGCAGCTTAGGACAGAGCTTCTCTGGGGCCAACGTCCTGACTTTC | CASSLGQSFSGANVLTF
. | TRBJ2-1 | TRBV7-2 | TRBD2 | TGTGCCAGCCGAACCGGACTAGCGGGAATGAATGAGCAGTTCTTC | CASRTGLAGMNEQFF
. | TRBJ2-7 | TRBV7-9 | . | TGTGCCAGCAGCACCGAGAACCTCCTACGGGAGCACTACGAGCAGTACTTC | CASSTENLLREHYEQYF
few | TRBJ1-5 | TRBV6-1 | . | TGTGCCAGCACAGGGGACAGCAATCAGCCCCAGCATTTT | CASTGDSNQPQHF
. | TRBJ2-5 | TRBV5-1 | . | TGCGCCAGCAGGTCTCTGAGCGGGTCTCAAGAGACCCAGTACTTC | CASRSLSGSQETQYF
. | TRBJ2-5 | TRBV5-1 | . | TGCGCCAGCAGCTTGGGGCGGCCACAAGAGACCCAGTACTTC | CASSLGRPQETQYF
. | TRBJ1-6 | TRBV4-1 | TRBD1 | TGCGCCAGCAGCCAAGGAACAGGGGCTTCCTATAATTCACCCCTCCACTTT | CASSQGTGASYNSPLHF
. | TRBJ1-1 | TRBV5-1 | . | TGCGCCAGCAGCTTGGCTGAGGACCTTGAAGCTTTCTTT | CASSLAEDLEAFF
. | TRBJ1-2 | TRBV19 | TRBD1 | TGTGCCAGTAGACAAGCAGGGGGCATTTCTGGCTACACCTTC | CASRQAGGISGYTF
. | TRBJ2-3 | TRBV11-2 | . | TGTGCCAGCAGCTCACCCCAAAGGAGTGATACGCAGTATTTT | CASSSPQRSDTQYF
few | TRBJ1-2 | TRBV7-9 | . | TGTGCCAGCAGCTTACCCCTGGCAGCGAACTATGGCTACACCTTC | CASSLPLAANYGYTF
. | TRBJ2-5 | TRBV5-1 | . | TGCGCCAGCAGCTTGGTGGTTGGGATACAAGAGACCCAGTACTTC | CASSLVVGIQETQYF
. | TRBJ2-7 | TRBV7-2 | TRBD2 | TGTGCCAGCAGCTTAGCTGGTCTAGCGGGAGGGTCCTACGAGCAGTACTTC | CASSLAGLAGGSYEQYF
. | TRBJ2-1 | TRBV5-6 | TRBD1 | TGTGCCAGCACCATCCAGGACAGGAGGTATGAGCAGTTCTTC | CASTIQDRRYEQFF